This T cell receptor (beta chain) came from a study of blood T cells in healthy people across ages. Overall study results and limits: Total diversity from one million sequenced T cells was likely underestimated. CMV status of donors was unknown, possibly confounding expanded clonotype changes. Significant beta diversity loss was already apparent by age roughly 44, declining roughly linearly.

Germline CDR1 is SGHRS and CDR2 is YFSETQ. Trimming removed 3 bases from V and 7 bases from J; junction bases left unmatched: 10. The length of the CDR3 is 15 residues. The second PCR ran roughly 6 to 11 cycles with a sample-barcoded 5' primer and J-beta primers. The template-switch adaptor was a 5' adaptor with 12 random nucleotides. It tagged each cDNA molecule. From the 5' RACE reads, TCRdb called clonotypes with MiXCR, one entry per CDR3 protein. Here the sample spans fewer than 950,000 distinct CDR3 sequences, roughly 50% being singletons. In the case of this clonotype: Its antigen is undetermined.

V and J are TRBV5-1 and TRBJ2-1; 7 positions agree with TRBD2. This TCR was recovered from an elderly man in good health. What was sequenced was blood. The DNA of the CDR3 is TGCGCCAGCAGCTCGGGGGGAAGTTGGCTAAATGAGCAGTTCTTC. Its translation: CASSSGGSWLNEQFF.